Following are 7 T cell receptor beta chains from one sample sequenced in a study of T cell repertoires in cytomegalovirus infection. The antigens of these receptors remain unknown. TCRdb re-called the reads with MiXCR, one entry per CDR3 protein. Of about 890,000 distinct CDR3 sequences in the sample, around a third were seen once. The sequences come from cultured CD8+ T cells from PBMCs, collected from culture after CMV antigen stimulation. The receptors here all came from a human donor in good health (CMV status not recorded). Some clones in this sample may be carry-over from other donors' samples.

On this clonotype: This may come from a read error, since a much larger clone is one base off. V and J are TRBV7-6 and TRBJ2-2; a possible D gene is TRBD2 (5 bases). The CDR3 has 17 amino acids. Germline CDR1 is SGHVS and CDR2 is FNYEAQ. The CDR3 protein is CVSSLVEEPLNTGELFF. The CDR3 DNA sequence: TGTGTCAGCAGCTTGGTGGAGGAACCCCTGAACACCGGGGAGCTGTTTTTT.

In its sample, this clonotype was seen a few times. The J gene is TRBJ2-7, the V gene TRBV5-6; 12 nucleotides match TRBD1. V lost 3 bases, J lost 5 bases, and 15 bases stayed unmatched. This CDR3 region has 18 residues. The V gene's germline CDR1 is SGHDT and CDR2 YYEEEE. The CDR3 protein is CASSSTVWDRGLYNEQYF. In DNA, the CDR3 is TGTGCCAGCAGCTCAACCGTGTGGGACAGGGGGCTGTACAACGAGCAGTACTTC.

The chain couples TRBV27 to TRBJ1-1; D remains ambiguous. The CDR3 runs to 13 residues. V was clipped by 2 bases and J by 6 bases, with 10 bases between them. Germline loops: CDR1 MNHEY, CDR2 SMNVEV (reference sequence). CDR3 residues: CASSLTVGSEAFF. CDR3 coding DNA: TGTGCCAGCAGTTTAACGGTTGGGTCTGAAGCTTTCTTT.

The V and J genes are TRBV14 and TRBJ2-7; TRBD1 or TRBD2 may be the D gene (5 bases each). CDR3 length: 14 amino acids. Germline V gene sequence: CDR1 SGHDN, CDR2 FVKESK. The V and J ends lost 0 bases and 3 bases respectively, with 9 bases between them. CDR3 loop: CASSQDMGDYEQYF. The CDR3 DNA reads TGTGCCAGCAGCCAAGATATGGGGGACTACGAGCAGTACTTC.

This clonotype turned up a few times. The J gene is TRBJ2-3, the V gene TRBV29-1; 7 bases line up with TRBD1. This CDR3 has 13 amino acids. Germline V gene lookup returns CDR1 SQVTM and CDR2 ANQGSEA. V lost 7 bases to trimming and J lost 0 bases; unmatched junction nucleotides: 4. CDR3 region: CSAMTGSTDTQYF. The DNA for the CDR3 is TGCAGCGCCATGACAGGGAGCACAGATACGCAGTATTTT.

The chain uses TRBV12-5 and TRBJ2-1; 8 bases match TRBD1. V shed 2 bases and J 3 bases; nucleotides not matched to a gene: 3. CDR1 and CDR2 from the germline V gene are LGHNT and FRNRAP. The CDR3 covers 15 residues. CDR3 protein: CASGLTGGIYNEQFF. The CDR3, as DNA: TGTGCTAGTGGTTTGACAGGGGGGATCTACAATGAGCAGTTCTTC.

CDR3 residues: CASSLRFAGGNGETQYF. For the CDR3, the DNA is TGCGCCAGCAGCCTAAGATTTGCGGGGGGGAACGGAGAGACCCAGTACTTC. This rearrangement joins TRBV5-1 to TRBJ2-5, with 9 bases that match TRBD2. CDR3 length equals 17 residues. The germline V gene encodes CDR1 SGHRS and CDR2 YFSETQ. J was trimmed by 4 bases and V by 4 bases; bases with no gene match: 14.